The 22 T cell receptor beta chains presented below share a single source sample, sequenced in a study of shared clonotypes between healthy human individuals. Clones were read by immunoSEQ multiplex PCR, and TCRdb kept only the in-frame ones, dropping some. The table shows 1.5 million to 1.9 million clones, with about 98% occurring only once. Sequenced material: naive CD4+ T cells sorted from blood. Regarding subset: CD45RA+ positively selected. Receptors originate from a man younger than 40 in good health.

A word on this clone: Other DNA sequences of this sample code for an identical CDR3. J is TRBJ1-2 and V is TRBV7-9; possible D gene TRBD1, 5 bases. This CDR3 spans 13 amino acids. Germline CDR1 is SEHNR and CDR2 is FQNEAQ (reference sequence). Trimming removed 1 base at V and 4 bases at J, with 7 bases between. CDR3: CASSLVGGYGYTF. DNA for the CDR3: TGTGCCAGCAGCTTAGTGGGGGGCTATGGCTACACCTTC.

The V gene is TRBV7-7, the J gene TRBJ2-5, with TRBD2 matching over 7 bases. The germline gives CDR1 SSHAT, CDR2 FNYEAQ (reference sequence). The CDR3 totals 15 residues. With 6 bases clipped from V and 1 base from J, the junction kept 8 bases outside the gene matches. The CDR3 DNA is TGTGCCAGCAGTCAGTCGGCTAGCGGCCAAGAGACCCAGTACTTC. Protein sequence: CASSQSASGQETQYF.

This chain joins TRBV6-6 and TRBJ2-3, with unresolved D. With 6 bases removed from V and 3 bases from J, the gap between germline ends came to 10 bases. CDR3 size: 13 residues. From germline, CDR1 is MNHNY and CDR2 SVGAGI (reference sequence). The CDR3 DNA sequence: TGTGCCAGCAGCCGCGTGAAAACAGATACGCAGTATTTT. Protein product: CASSRVKTDTQYF.

V usage is TRBV6-6 and J usage is TRBJ2-3; tentatively, D is TRBD1 (6 bases). The V end was cut by 5 bases, the J end by 6 bases, with 15 bases between. The CDR3 spans 14 residues. Germline CDR1 MNHNY, CDR2 SVGAGI (reference sequence). The CDR3 DNA follows: TGTGCCAGCAGTACAGGGACGCCCGGGGATACGCAGTATTTT. Protein sequence: CASSTGTPGDTQYF.

J is TRBJ1-1 and V is TRBV19; D call uncertain. The ends were cut back, 9 bases at V and 4 bases at J, with 12 bases in the middle. Per germline, CDR1 LNHDA and CDR2 SQIVND (reference sequence). CDR3 length: 12 residues. The CDR3 DNA follows: TGTGCCAGCGGTAAGTGGGGCACTGAAGCTTTCTTT. It encodes CASGKWGTEAFF.

The chain recombines TRBV11-2 with TRBJ2-5, with unresolved D. Germline V gives CDR1 SGHAT, CDR2 FQNNGV. Trimming pared 1 base from V and 0 bases from J, leaving 6 bases between. The CDR3 covers 14 residues. CDR3 DNA: TGTGCCAGCAGCTTAGCACAGTACCAAGAGACCCAGTACTTC. It yields the protein CASSLAQYQETQYF. The full variable domain, rest sourced from reference TRBV11-2 and TRBJ2-5, is EAGVAQSPRYKIIEKRQSVAFWCNPISGHATLYWYQQILGQGPKLLIQFQNNGVVDDSQLPKDRFSAERLKGVDSTLKIQPAKLEDSAVYLCASSLAQYQETQYFGPGTRLLVL.

V gene TRBV15 combines with J gene TRBJ1-5; D may be TRBD1 (5 bases). Trimming took off 5 bases at V and 7 bases at J, with 18 bases between the two ends. The CDR3 length is 15 residues. CDR1 is LNHNV and CDR2 is YYDKDF in the germline V gene (reference sequence). CDR3 in amino acids: CATSRNTGGGQPQHF. The CDR3 DNA is TGTGCCACCAGCCGAAACACAGGCGGCGGCCAGCCCCAGCATTTT.

The chain combines TRBV4-1 with TRBJ2-1; D possibly corresponds to TRBD2 (5 bases). Trimming shortened V by 1 base and J by 5 bases, and 6 bases separated the two germline ends. This CDR3 is built from 13 residues. Germline assignment: CDR1 MGHRA and CDR2 YSYEKL. The DNA of the CDR3 is TGCGCCAGCAGCCAAGTCGGGGACAATGAGCAGTTCTTC. Translating gives CASSQVGDNEQFF.

V gene TRBV19 combines with J gene TRBJ2-7; TRBD2 matches at 7 bases. V trimming: 6 bases; J trimming: 3 bases; junction bases outside the gene matches: 11. The CDR3 length is 15 residues. In germline, CDR1 is LNHDA, CDR2 SQIVND (reference sequence). The chain's CDR3 is CASRTTGTTHYEQYF. The DNA for the CDR3 is TGTGCCAGTAGGACGACCGGGACTACCCACTACGAGCAGTACTTC.

With regard to this clone: This sample also contains other DNA sequences that code for the same CDR3. The chain joins TRBV6-1 to TRBJ2-5; D could derive from TRBD1 or TRBD2 (5 bases each). Trimming left V 1 base short and J 1 base short, with 7 bases between. Germline-derived CDR1 and CDR2 are MNHNS and SASEGT. The CDR3 totals 14 residues. CDR3 DNA sequence: TGTGCCAGCAGTGAAGGGGGACGCCAAGAGACCCAGTACTTC. Its protein is CASSEGGRQETQYF.

The CDR3 bases are TGTGCCACCAACTCAGGGGGCGCTGGGGCCAACGTCCTGACTTTC. Protein product: CATNSGGAGANVLTF. V usage is TRBV7-2 and J usage is TRBJ2-6; 8 bases are a match to TRBD1. V lost 10 bases and J lost 2; bases outside the gene matches: 7. The CDR3 is made up of 15 amino acids. Germline V gene lookup returns CDR1 SGHTA and CDR2 FQGNSA.

J is TRBJ2-3 and V is TRBV18; unclear D gene. V was trimmed by 0 bases and J by 3 bases, leaving 4 bases between them. Germline V gives CDR1 KGHSH, CDR2 LQKENI. The CDR3 totals 13 residues. CDR3 nucleotides: TGTGCCAGCTCACCACCGATGACAGATACGCAGTATTTT. It encodes CASSPPMTDTQYF.

The chain is built from TRBV15 and TRBJ2-1; TRBD2 is a possible D gene (6 bases). The V end lost 1 base, the J end lost 3 bases, and 10 bases lay between the germline ends. The germline CDR1 and CDR2 sequences are LNHNV and YYDKDF (reference sequence). The CDR3 spans 15 residues. CDR3 loop: CATSRATGDYNEQFF. The CDR3 DNA sequence: TGTGCCACCAGCAGAGCTACGGGAGACTACAATGAGCAGTTCTTC.

CDR3 amino acids: CASSPRGAPGYEQYF. CDR3 nucleotides: TGTGCCAGCTCACCCCGGGGGGCTCCGGGCTACGAGCAGTACTTC. The chain employs TRBV18 and TRBJ2-7; possibly TRBD2 for D (7 bases). Germline CDR1 is KGHSH and CDR2 is LQKENI. This CDR3 comprises 15 residues. Trimming left V 3 bases short and J 3 bases short, with 15 bases between.

The chain is built from TRBV7-2 and TRBJ2-7; no clear D. CDR1 is SGHTA and CDR2 is FQGNSA in the germline V gene. V lost 4 bases to trimming and J lost 4 bases, with 17 bases between them. The CDR3 runs to 15 residues. In nucleotides, the CDR3 is TGTGCCAGCAGCTCCCGGGTCACAAGCGTGTACGAGCAGTACTTC. This encodes CASSSRVTSVYEQYF.

The CDR3, as DNA: TGTGCCAGCAGCTTGGGACTAGCGAGACACACAGATACGCAGTATTTT. Translating it yields CASSLGLARHTDTQYF. This chain connects TRBV5-5 to TRBJ2-3; 8 positions match TRBD2. The CDR3 is 16 amino acids. With V trimmed by 0 bases and J by 2 bases, 5 bases remained unmatched. Germline loops: CDR1 SGHKS, CDR2 YYEKEE (reference sequence).

V usage is TRBV7-2 and J usage is TRBJ2-1; 8 bases line up with TRBD1. From germline, CDR1 is SGHTA and CDR2 FQGNSA. The CDR3 has 15 residues. V dropped 5 bases and J dropped 6; count of bases not matched to a gene: 9. The CDR3 here is CASSPDREGINEQFF. The CDR3 nucleotides read TGTGCCAGCAGCCCGGACAGGGAAGGGATCAATGAGCAGTTCTTC.

This chain connects TRBV2 to TRBJ2-7; D not certain. The CDR3 has 15 residues. The V and J ends lost 3 bases and 9 bases respectively, with 21 bases between them. Germline values: CDR1 SNHLY, CDR2 FYNNEI. CDR3 bases: TGTGCCAGCAGTGACGTTAGTTTCAGTGGTGACGTGCAGTACTTC. It encodes CASSDVSFSGDVQYF. The complete variable domain, with remaining parts taken from reference TRBV2 and TRBJ2-7, reads EPEVTQTPSHQVTQMGQEVILRCVPISNHLYFYWYRQILGQKVEFLVSFYNNEISEKSEIFDDQFSVERPDGSNFTLKIRSTKLEDSAMYFCASSDVSFSGDVQYFGPGTRLTVT.

V is TRBV28 and J is TRBJ1-2; weak D call: TRBD1 (5 bases). CDR1 and CDR2 from the germline V gene are MDHEN and SYDVKM. This CDR3 is 12 amino acids long. Trimming cost V 4 bases and J 7 bases, with 10 bases left between them. CDR3 sequence reads: CASSSGQFGYTF. CDR3 nucleotide sequence: TGTGCCAGCAGTTCCGGACAATTTGGCTACACCTTC.

The genes are TRBV11-1 and TRBJ2-7; 12 nucleotides agree with TRBD2. The V gene's germline CDR1 is SGHAT and CDR2 FQDESV (reference sequence). The CDR3 is made up of 15 amino acids. Trimming removed 6 bases from V and 4 bases from J; junction bases left unmatched: 7. CDR3 loop: CASRPRLAGDYEQYF. The CDR3 nucleotides are TGTGCCAGCAGGCCTCGACTAGCGGGAGATTACGAGCAGTACTTC.

As concerns this clone: This CDR3 is also generated by other DNA sequences in the sample. The V and J genes are TRBV11-2 and TRBJ2-1, with TRBD2 matching 9 bases. Germline values: CDR1 SGHAT, CDR2 FQNNGV. V lost 1 base to trimming and J lost 2 bases; unmatched junction nucleotides: 0. CDR3 size: 15 residues. CDR3 sequence reads: CASSLGTSAYNEQFF. The CDR3 DNA reads as TGTGCCAGCAGCTTAGGGACTAGCGCCTACAATGAGCAGTTCTTC.

This chain uses TRBV2 with TRBJ2-5; unclear D gene. The CDR3 totals 12 residues. Germline assignment: CDR1 SNHLY and CDR2 FYNNEI. Trimming left V 6 bases short and J 5 bases short, with 10 bases between. The CDR3 reads CASRPTGETQYF. As DNA, the CDR3 is TGTGCCAGCAGACCTACCGGGGAGACCCAGTACTTC. The whole variable domain, filled in from reference TRBV2 and TRBJ2-5, reads EPEVTQTPSHQVTQMGQEVILRCVPISNHLYFYWYRQILGQKVEFLVSFYNNEISEKSEIFDDQFSVERPDGSNFTLKIRSTKLEDSAMYFCASRPTGETQYFGPGTRLLVL.